Presented here are 18 T cell receptor beta chains from one specimen sequenced in a study of blood T cell repertoires in COVID-19. Only in-frame clones appear in the TCRdb table, and some are missing; sequencing was by immunoSEQ multiplex PCR. The repertoire includes tens of thousands of clones, 70% to 85% of them detected once, and more than 4% sits in the top ten. The sequencing sample was made of peripheral blood. These receptors were collected from a woman aged 55-70 years with acute or convalescent COVID-19.

The V call is TRBV7-9, the J call TRBJ2-7; weak D call: TRBD1 (6 bases). The V gene lost 1 base and the J gene lost 6 bases, with 16 bases spanning the gap. This CDR3 spans 15 amino acids. Per the germline V gene, CDR1 is SEHNR and CDR2 is FQNEAQ (reference sequence). As DNA, the CDR3 is TGTGCCAGCAGCTTAGGGACCGGGGCCAGGGGCGAGCAGTACTTC. Translated, it gives CASSLGTGARGEQYF.

The V gene is TRBV27, the J gene TRBJ2-2, with 7 positions matching TRBD1. The V and J ends lost 4 bases and 4 bases, in that order; junction bases with no gene match: 15. Per the germline V gene, CDR1 is MNHEY and CDR2 is SMNVEV (reference sequence). The CDR3 sequence is 18 residues long. CDR3 DNA: TGTGCCAGCAGTTCACTTTTCCGGGGACAGAGTCGCACCGGGGAGCTGTTTTTT. This encodes CASSSLFRGQSRTGELFF.

This sequence joins TRBV27 and TRBJ2-5; D is perhaps TRBD1 (6 bases). The CDR3 covers 16 residues. Germline CDR1 and CDR2: MNHEY and SMNVEV (reference sequence). Trimming cost V 4 bases and J 3 bases, with 18 bases left between them. The chain's CDR3 is CASSSQMRGTKETQYF. CDR3 coding DNA: TGTGCCAGCAGTTCCCAAATGAGGGGGACAAAAGAGACCCAGTACTTC.

The gene calls are TRBV5-1 and TRBJ2-5, with 7 bases lining up with TRBD1. Germline CDR1 and CDR2: SGHRS and YFSETQ. The CDR3 totals 15 residues. Trimming removed 4 bases from V and 1 base from J; junction bases left unmatched: 7. The CDR3 loop reads CASSADRSVQETQYF. The CDR3 coding sequence is TGCGCCAGCAGCGCGGACAGGTCTGTCCAAGAGACCCAGTACTTC.

The V call is TRBV11-2, the J call TRBJ2-7; 7 nucleotides align to TRBD1. The CDR3 has 13 residues. The J segment lost 4 bases and the V segment lost 2 bases, leaving 2 bases of the junction unmatched. Per germline, CDR1 SGHAT and CDR2 FQNNGV. Here the CDR3 reads CASSLLQGYEQYF. The CDR3 DNA sequence: TGTGCCAGCAGCTTACTACAGGGGTACGAGCAGTACTTC.

The CDR3 spells CASSPTLYRDGEKLFF. Here the CDR3 DNA reads TGCGCCAGCAGCCCTACACTATACAGGGATGGCGAAAAACTGTTTTTT. This chain joins TRBV5-1 and TRBJ1-4, with a weak D call TRBD1 (6 bases). V shed 4 bases and J shed 8 bases, with 21 bases lying between them. Germline loops: CDR1 SGHRS, CDR2 YFSETQ. The CDR3 has 16 amino acids.

V and J are TRBV7-9 and TRBJ2-7; TRBD1 is a possible D gene (5 bases). Trimming took off 5 bases at V and 4 bases at J, with 15 bases between the two ends. Germline V gene data show CDR1 as SEHNR and CDR2 as FQNEAQ (reference sequence). This CDR3 is 14 amino acids long. The chain's CDR3 is CASSQTPTAYEQYF. DNA for the CDR3: TGTGCCAGCAGCCAAACCCCGACAGCGTACGAGCAGTACTTC.

V usage is TRBV3-1 (or the pseudogene TRBV3-2) and J usage is TRBJ1-2; 8 nucleotides align to TRBD1. This CDR3 is built from 17 residues. Germline V gene data show CDR1 as LGHDT and CDR2 as YNNKEL (reference sequence). V shed 2 bases, J shed 4 bases, and the junction held 12 bases outside the gene matches. The CDR3 DNA is TGTGCCAGCAGCCAACCCCCTTGGCAGGGGGCGAGCTATGGCTACACCTTC. This gives the protein CASSQPPWQGASYGYTF.

This clone was recorded only once. The chain combines TRBV5-6 with TRBJ1-2; maybe TRBD1 (5 bases). Germline CDR1 is SGHDT and CDR2 is YYEEEE. V lost 4 bases and J 0 bases, leaving 10 bases between the germline ends. CDR3 length: 14 amino acids. The CDR3 region has the DNA TGTGCCAGCAGCACCAGGGTAGCTAACTATGGCTACACCTTC. Protein product: CASSTRVANYGYTF.

This clone was counted a single time. The chain couples TRBV5-1 to TRBJ2-7, with 8 positions matching TRBD1. The germline V gene encodes CDR1 SGHRS and CDR2 YFSETQ. This CDR3 region has 22 residues. The V gene end was trimmed by 2 bases and the J gene end by 4 bases; junction bases not matched to a gene: 29. Here the CDR3 DNA reads TGCGCCAGCAGCTTTCTCAAAGGTACAGGGGGTCGGGGCCTCCCCACCGCATACGAGCAGTACTTC. Encoded protein: CASSFLKGTGGRGLPTAYEQYF. The variable domain in full, with the rest retrieved from reference TRBV5-1 and TRBJ2-7, is KAGVTQTPRYLIKTRGQQVTLSCSPISGHRSVSWYQQTPGQGLQFLFEYFSETQRNKGNFPGRFSGRQFSNSRSEMNVSTLELGDSALYLCASSFLKGTGGRGLPTAYEQYFGPGTRLTVT.

DNA for the CDR3: TGTGCCAGCGGGAACCTGGGGAGAACTGAAGCTTTCTTT. It specifies CASGNLGRTEAFF. The V and J genes are TRBV7-8 and TRBJ1-1; no reliable D call. CDR1 is SGHVS and CDR2 is FQNEAQ in the germline V gene. This CDR3 has 13 residues. V lost 8 bases, J lost 5 bases, and 15 bases lay in between.

This sequence joins TRBV12-3 or TRBV12-4 and TRBJ1-3, with 8 bases fitting TRBD1. The CDR3 length is 13 residues. V dropped 6 bases and J dropped 4; count of bases not matched to a gene: 2. Written as DNA, the CDR3 is TGTGCCAGCAGAGGGACAGGAGGAAACACCATATATTTT. This gives the protein CASRGTGGNTIYF.

The chain has TRBV10-3 and TRBJ2-7; 8 bases match TRBD2. This CDR3 region has 16 residues. V trimming: 2 bases; J trimming: 0 bases; junction bases outside the gene matches: 6. Germline CDR1 ENHRY, CDR2 SYGVKD. The CDR3 region is CAISESVAGSSYEQYF. The DNA for the CDR3 is TGTGCCATCAGTGAGAGCGTAGCGGGGAGCTCCTACGAGCAGTACTTC.

The chain recombines TRBV5-1 with TRBJ1-3; tentatively, D is TRBD1 (5 bases). Looked up from germline, CDR1 is SGHRS and CDR2 is YFSETQ. The CDR3 runs 16 residues. The V gene lost 0 bases and the J gene lost 0 bases, with 10 bases spanning the gap. CDR3 nucleotide sequence: TGCGCCAGCAGCTTGGCTGTGGGGGGCTCTGGAAACACCATATATTTT. Translation: CASSLAVGGSGNTIYF. Complete variable domain (other parts from reference TRBV5-1 and TRBJ1-3): KAGVTQTPRYLIKTRGQQVTLSCSPISGHRSVSWYQQTPGQGLQFLFEYFSETQRNKGNFPGRFSGRQFSNSRSEMNVSTLELGDSALYLCASSLAVGGSGNTIYFGEGSWLTVV.

The rearrangement joins TRBV6-1 to TRBJ2-7; D perhaps matches TRBD2 (6 bases). This CDR3 region has 15 residues. Germline V gene lookup returns CDR1 MNHNS and CDR2 SASEGT. Trimming cost V 2 bases and J 7 bases, with 18 bases left between them. The CDR3 region has the DNA TGTGCCAGCAGTGAATCCCTAGCGAGAGGTTATGAGCAGTACTTC. As protein: CASSESLARGYEQYF.

The chain uses TRBV4-1 and TRBJ2-5; D perhaps matches TRBD2 (5 bases). Germline loops: CDR1 MGHRA, CDR2 YSYEKL. The CDR3 is 15 amino acids. The V end lost 1 base, the J end lost 5 bases, and 14 bases lay between the germline ends. The CDR3 bases are TGCGCCAGCAGCCAAGGTCCTAGCCGGGCGGAGACCCAGTACTTC. As protein: CASSQGPSRAETQYF.

This clone was seen a few times. The rearrangement links TRBV6-6 to TRBJ1-2; D gene uncertain. Germline lookup yields CDR1 MNHNY and CDR2 SVGAGI (reference sequence). The CDR3 has 14 residues. V lost 6 bases and J 1 base, leaving 12 bases between the germline ends. Here the CDR3 reads CASREQEINYGYTF. CDR3 in DNA: TGTGCCAGCAGGGAGCAAGAAATTAACTATGGCTACACCTTC.

V and J are TRBV13 and TRBJ1-2, with 7 bases that match TRBD1. CDR1 and CDR2 from the germline V gene are PRHDT and FYEKMQ (reference sequence). Germline trimming cut 2 bases from V and 7 bases from J; bases unmatched to any gene: 10. This CDR3 has 15 residues. The CDR3 sequence is CASSLRQGSFSGYTF. CDR3 bases: TGTGCCAGCAGCTTACGACAGGGTTCATTCAGTGGCTACACCTTC. The full variable domain, rest sourced from reference TRBV13 and TRBJ1-2, is AAGVIQSPRHLIKEKRETATLKCYPIPRHDTVYWYQQGPGQDPQFLISFYEKMQSDKGSIPDRFSAQQFSDYHSELNMSSLELGDSALYFCASSLRQGSFSGYTFGSGTRLTVV.